The 10 T cell receptor beta chains below all came from one sample that was sequenced in a study of T cells after posttransplantation cyclophosphamide (dated by TCRdb to about 2016). Library prep was done by the immunoSEQ multiplex PCR assay. TCRdb retrieved this table from immuneACCESS and kept in-frame rearrangements only. Not all clones are present; in checked studies, unresolved V genes account for under half, and no reason is known for the remainder. For this sample, about 24,000 clones are listed, none of them singletons. 6% to 7% of the sample is taken by the ten largest. The specimen was PBMCs. The receptors were sampled from an older woman in good health, CMV-negative, and a related stem cell transplant donor.

This clone was counted many times. V and J are TRBV2 and TRBJ2-7; 8 bases are a match to TRBD2. Germline CDR1 SNHLY, CDR2 FYNNEI. This CDR3 comprises 11 residues. J was trimmed by 6 bases and V by 7 bases; bases with no gene match: 2. DNA for the CDR3: TGTGCCAGCATAAGCGGGAGCGAGCAGTACTTC. Its translation: CASISGSEQYF.

This clone was counted many times. For the CDR3, the DNA is TGTGCCAGCAGCCCCCCGGGACAGGACCTGGGAAAACTGTTTTTT. It specifies CASSPPGQDLGKLFF. The chain has TRBV7-6 and TRBJ1-4; 8 nucleotides match TRBD1. Per germline, CDR1 SGHVS and CDR2 FNYEAQ. The CDR3 is made up of 15 amino acids. The J segment lost 10 bases and the V segment lost 5 bases, leaving 12 bases of the junction unmatched.

This clone was recorded many times. V and J are TRBV16 and TRBJ2-7; TRBD1 matches at 7 bases. V gave up 4 bases and J gave up 6 bases; unmatched junction bases: 6. The CDR3 spans 13 residues. Germline assignment: CDR1 KGHSY and CDR2 FQNENV. The CDR3 DNA follows: TGTGCCAGCAGCCTGACAGGGCGTAGCGAGCAGTACGTC. Protein: CASSLTGRSEQYV.

This clone was observed many times. The rearrangement links TRBV5-6 to TRBJ1-5, with D uncertain. Trimming shortened V by 2 bases and J by 3 bases, and 3 bases separated the two germline ends. This CDR3 has 12 amino acids. Germline CDR1 and CDR2: SGHDT and YYEEEE. CDR3 in amino acids: CASSFVNQPQHF. CDR3 sequence (DNA): TGTGCCAGCAGCTTCGTCAATCAGCCCCAGCATTTT.

In this sample, this clone turned up a few times. V usage is TRBV27 and J usage is TRBJ1-2, with unresolved D. CDR3 length equals 13 residues. Germline CDR1 and CDR2: MNHEY and SMNVEV (reference sequence). With 3 bases removed from V and 1 base from J, the gap between germline ends came to 6 bases. DNA for the CDR3: TGTGCCAGCAGTTTTCGGGATAACTATGGCTACACCTTC. Translation: CASSFRDNYGYTF.

There are many counts of this clone. The DNA for the CDR3 is TGTGCCAGCAGCTTAGGGAGGGCCGGGACACCCCTCCACTTT. Its protein product is CASSLGRAGTPLHF. The rearrangement uses TRBV7-6 and TRBJ1-6; D gene uncertain. The CDR3 sequence is 14 residues long. Germline CDR1 SGHVS, CDR2 FNYEAQ. V gave up 1 base and J gave up 11 bases, with 12 bases separating them.

About this clone itself: This specimen includes other DNA sequences encoding the same CDR3. V and J are TRBV2 and TRBJ2-5, with D tentatively TRBD1 (6 bases). Per germline, CDR1 SNHLY and CDR2 FYNNEI. V was cut by 3 bases and J by 2 bases, with 13 bases left in between. The CDR3 runs to 15 residues. The CDR3, as DNA: TGTGCCAGCAGTGAGGTCAGGGGTCCACAAGAGACCCAGTACTTC. Translating it yields CASSEVRGPQETQYF. The full variable domain, completed using reference TRBV2 and TRBJ2-5, is EPEVTQTPSHQVTQMGQEVILRCVPISNHLYFYWYRQILGQKVEFLVSFYNNEISEKSEIFDDQFSVERPDGSNFTLKIRSTKLEDSAMYFCASSEVRGPQETQYFGPGTRLLVL.

The sample holds many counts of this clone. CDR3 in amino acids: CASRLYRYEAFF. The CDR3, as DNA: TGTGCCAGCAGACTTTACAGATATGAAGCTTTCTTT. V and J are TRBV27 and TRBJ1-1, with no clear D. This CDR3 comprises 12 residues. Trimming stripped 6 bases from V and 7 bases from J, with 12 bases between. From germline, CDR1 is MNHEY and CDR2 SMNVEV (reference sequence).

A few counts support this clone. V gene TRBV7-2 combines with J gene TRBJ2-3, with TRBD1 matching 10 bases. The CDR3 extends over 16 amino acids. V shed 5 bases and J 1 base; nucleotides not matched to a gene: 6. Germline V gives CDR1 SGHTA, CDR2 FQGNSA. The CDR3 here is CASSKRGTGGTDTQYF. The CDR3 DNA reads as TGTGCCAGCAGCAAGAGGGGGACAGGGGGCACAGATACGCAGTATTTT. Combining the CDR3 with reference TRBV7-2 and TRBJ2-3 gives the whole variable domain GAGVSQSPSNKVTEKGKDVELRCDPISGHTALYWYRQSLGQGLEFLIYFQGNSAPDKSGLPSDRFSAERTGGSVSTLTIQRTQQEDSAVYLCASSKRGTGGTDTQYFGPGTRLTVL.

In its sample, this clone was seen many times. The V call is TRBV19, the J call TRBJ2-5; D ambiguous. The V end lost 2 bases, the J end lost 1 base, and 11 bases lay between the germline ends. Germline V CDR1 and CDR2: LNHDA, SQIVND (reference sequence). CDR3 size: 15 residues. CDR3 coding DNA: TGTGCCAGTAGTATAAGAGATTTTGGCCAAGAGACCCAGTACTTC. Amino acid sequence: CASSIRDFGQETQYF. Complete variable domain (other parts from reference TRBV19 and TRBJ2-5): DGGITQSPKYLFRKEGQNVTLSCEQNLNHDAMYWYRQDPGQGLRLIYYSQIVNDFQKGDIAEGYSVSREKKESFPLTVTSAQKNPTAFYLCASSIRDFGQETQYFGPGTRLLVL.